These 29 T cell receptor beta chains were sequenced from one sample in a study of OX40 agonist ivuxolimab in advanced cancers. TCRdb's table, derived via immunoSEQ multiplex PCR, lists solely in-frame clones and lacks some. The table has roughly 70,000 clones, about 84% seen once. The source material was CD4+ or CD8+ T cells sorted from blood, sampled in a trial of the OX40 agonist ivuxolimab. All receptors come from an adult with an advanced solid tumor such as melanoma, head and neck, liver or kidney cancer.

The chain recombines TRBV29-1 with TRBJ2-7, with 7 bases identical to TRBD2. Germline assignment: CDR1 SQVTM and CDR2 ANQGSEA. CDR3 length: 18 residues. J lost 0 bases, V lost 7 bases, and 21 bases had no gene match. CDR3 bases: TGCAGCGCCACCGGGGCCTTAGGGCTAGCGGAAAGCTCCTACGAGCAGTACTTC. The encoded protein is CSATGALGLAESSYEQYF.

The V and J genes are TRBV18 and TRBJ1-5; 9 bases align to TRBD1. The CDR3 is 16 residues long. The J segment lost 1 base and the V segment lost 3 bases, leaving 4 bases of the junction unmatched. Germline loops: CDR1 KGHSH, CDR2 LQKENI. Here the CDR3 reads CASSPLGQGSNQPQHF. The DNA of the CDR3 is TGTGCCAGCTCACCTCTAGGACAGGGGAGCAATCAGCCCCAGCATTTT.

Comment on this clone: The junction shows a germline mismatch at one end, possibly a read error. V usage is TRBV19 and J usage is TRBJ2-1, with a weak D call TRBD2 (6 bases). This CDR3 is built from 14 residues. Germline V gives CDR1 LNHDA, CDR2 SQIVND (reference sequence). The CDR3 spells CATSNRDSHNEQFF. CDR3 nucleotides: TGTGCCACCAGTAATAGGGACTCCCACAATGAGCAGTTCTTC.

V is TRBV5-1 and J is TRBJ2-1; a possible D gene is TRBD2 (5 bases). Trimming took 0 bases from V and 3 from J, leaving 10 bases between them. In germline, CDR1 is SGHRS, CDR2 YFSETQ. The CDR3 is made up of 15 amino acids. The CDR3: CASSLGRADYNEQFF. The CDR3 DNA follows: TGCGCCAGCAGCTTGGGTCGAGCGGACTACAATGAGCAGTTCTTC.

This rearrangement joins TRBV7-2 to TRBJ2-7; D remains ambiguous. Between the trimmed V and J ends, which lost 1 base and 0 bases, there was a span of 7 bases. The germline gives CDR1 SGHTA, CDR2 FQGNSA. This CDR3 has 14 residues. The CDR3 reads CASSLVTVSYEQYF. The CDR3 nucleotides are TGTGCCAGCAGCTTAGTTACAGTCTCCTACGAGCAGTACTTC.

This clone has just a few counts. The chain combines TRBV7-3 with TRBJ2-1; the match to TRBD2 covers 10 bases. Germline CDR1 is SGHTA and CDR2 is FQGTGA. The CDR3 spans 15 residues. V shed 5 bases, J shed 5 bases, and the junction held 6 bases outside the gene matches. The chain's CDR3 is CASSQRGGLNNEQFF. The CDR3 nucleotides read TGTGCCAGCAGCCAGCGGGGGGGCCTGAACAATGAGCAGTTCTTC.

The genes are TRBV7-2 and TRBJ2-7; D may correspond to TRBD1 or TRBD2 (5 bases each). Germline CDR1 reads SGHTA; CDR2 reads FQGNSA. The CDR3 is 14 residues long. V was shortened by 5 bases and J by 4 bases, with 15 bases between the two germline ends. This CDR3 is CASSLGDGLYEQYF. The CDR3 nucleotides read TGTGCCAGCAGCCTGGGGGACGGACTTTACGAGCAGTACTTC.

The rearrangement uses TRBV6-1 and TRBJ2-1; 8 nucleotides line up with TRBD1. Germline CDR1 reads MNHNS; CDR2 reads SASEGT. The CDR3 contains 14 residues. V shed 5 bases and J 0 bases; nucleotides not matched to a gene: 0. This chain's CDR3 is CASSTGGSYNEQFF. The CDR3 DNA reads TGTGCCAGCAGTACAGGGGGCTCCTACAATGAGCAGTTCTTC.

In nucleotides, the CDR3 is TGTGCCAGCAGCAGATCCGGCGAATACGAGCAGTACTTC. It translates to CASSRSGEYEQYF. The V call is TRBV7-9, the J call TRBJ2-7; no reliable D call. The CDR3 loop spans 13 amino acids. V dropped 5 bases and J dropped 4 bases, with 12 bases sitting between them. CDR1 and CDR2 from the germline V gene are SEHNR and FQNEAQ (reference sequence).

The chain couples TRBV11-3 to TRBJ2-1; maybe TRBD2 (7 bases). This CDR3 region has 12 residues. Trimming took off 3 bases at V and 13 bases at J, with 13 bases between the two ends. Looked up from germline, CDR1 is SGHNT and CDR2 is YENEEA. The CDR3 DNA follows: TGTGCCAGCAGCTTTGTGGCGGGGGCCCAGTTCTTC. It specifies CASSFVAGAQFF. The full variable domain, its missing parts supplied by reference TRBV11-3 and TRBJ2-1, is EAGVVQSPRYKIIEKKQPVAFWCNPISGHNTLYWYLQNLGQGPELLIRYENEEAVDDSQLPKDRFSAERLKGVDSTLKIQPAELGDSAVYLCASSFVAGAQFFGPGTRLTVL.

The V call is TRBV9, the J call TRBJ2-2; unclear D gene. V lost 4 bases and J 8 bases, leaving 9 bases between the germline ends. Germline CDR1 reads SGDLS; CDR2 reads YYNGEE. The CDR3 consists of 12 residues. CDR3 DNA sequence: TGTGCCAGCAGCACTCGAACAGGGGAGCTGTTTTTT. Residues: CASSTRTGELFF. The entire variable domain, with the rest obtained from reference TRBV9 and TRBJ2-2, is as follows: DSGVTQTPKHLITATGQRVTLRCSPRSGDLSVYWYQQSLDQGLQFLIQYYNGEERAKGNILERFSAQQFPDLHSELNLSSLELGDSALYFCASSTRTGELFFGEGSRLTVL.

The V and J genes are TRBV9 and TRBJ1-1; D unresolved. The CDR3 contains 11 residues. Germline CDR1 is SGDLS and CDR2 is YYNGEE. The germline V and J ends were trimmed by 2 bases and 6 bases, with 5 bases remaining between them. This CDR3 reads CASSVGPEAFF. The CDR3 bases are TGTGCCAGCAGCGTTGGTCCTGAAGCTTTCTTT.

V gene TRBV7-2 combines with J gene TRBJ2-5; no clear D gene. V was cut by 1 base and J by 5 bases, with 5 bases left in between. Germline V gives CDR1 SGHTA, CDR2 FQGNSA. CDR3 length equals 12 residues. The CDR3 DNA sequence: TGTGCCAGCAGCTTAGTGTTGGAGACCCAGTACTTC. It encodes CASSLVLETQYF.

This clone has only one observation. The CDR3: CASSSTRTISYNEQFF. CDR3 nucleotides: TGTGCCAGCAGCTCAACACGGACTATCTCCTACAATGAGCAGTTCTTC. This sequence joins TRBV12-1 and TRBJ2-1; the tabulated D call, TRBD2, remains unverified against the DNA. TRBV12-1 is termed a pseudogene. CDR3 length equals 16 residues.

The rearrangement joins TRBV4-1 to TRBJ2-1; D possibly corresponds to TRBD1 (7 bases). The germline V gene encodes CDR1 MGHRA and CDR2 YSYEKL. V was pared by 5 bases and J by 4 bases, with 9 bases between. The CDR3 sequence is 13 residues long. The CDR3 nucleotides are TGCGCCAGCAGCGCGGGACAGTACAATGAGCAGTTCTTC. Translated: CASSAGQYNEQFF.

This clone was seen many times. The gene calls are TRBV4-2 and TRBJ2-1, with D hard to call. The germline V and J ends were trimmed by 3 bases and 10 bases, with 10 bases remaining between them. This CDR3 is 12 amino acids long. CDR1 and CDR2 from the germline V gene are LGHNA and YNFKEQ. CDR3 loop: CASSQHGREQFF. The CDR3 DNA follows: TGTGCCAGCAGCCAGCACGGTCGGGAGCAGTTCTTC.

This clone has a handful of counts. CDR3 sequence (DNA): TGTGCCAGCAGCCTCGCGGGGAGGGGGAATTCACCCCTCCACTTT. Protein sequence: CASSLAGRGNSPLHF. The chain combines TRBV7-3 with TRBJ1-6; a possible D gene is TRBD1 (6 bases). CDR1 and CDR2 (germline): SGHTA, FQGTGA. Trimming took 5 bases from V and 7 from J, leaving 15 bases between them. The CDR3 sequence is 15 residues long. Based on the CDR3 plus reference TRBV7-3 and TRBJ1-6, the full variable domain is GAGVSQTPSNKVTEKGKYVELRCDPISGHTALYWYRQSLGQGPEFLIYFQGTGAADDSGLPNDRFFAVRPEGSVSTLKIQRTERGDSAVYLCASSLAGRGNSPLHFGNGTRLTVT.

The rearrangement links TRBV9 to TRBJ2-3; either TRBD1 or TRBD2 may fit D (5 bases each). In germline, CDR1 is SGDLS, CDR2 YYNGEE. This CDR3 is 15 amino acids long. V was cut by 4 bases and J by 3 bases, with 15 bases left in between. CDR3 sequence reads: CASSSMQGGTDTQYF. The CDR3 DNA sequence: TGTGCCAGCAGCTCAATGCAGGGCGGGACAGATACGCAGTATTTT.

V and J are TRBV6-1 and TRBJ1-5, with D uncertain. The CDR3 sequence is 16 residues long. The ends were cut back, 3 bases at V and 1 base at J, with 13 bases in the middle. The germline V gene has CDR1 MNHNS and CDR2 SASEGT. Written as DNA, the CDR3 is TGTGCCAGCAGTGATAAGGGAGCGAGGAGCAATCAGCCCCAGCATTTT. Translating gives CASSDKGARSNQPQHF.

The chain recombines TRBV6-6 with TRBJ2-5, with D perhaps TRBD1 (8 bases). CDR1 is MNHNY, CDR2 SVGAGI, per germline (reference sequence). The CDR3 loop spans 15 amino acids. V was trimmed by 4 bases and J by 9 bases, leaving 21 bases between them. The CDR3 loop reads CASSSTGGGYGAQYF. CDR3 in DNA: TGTGCCAGCAGTTCCACAGGGGGGGGATATGGGGCCCAGTACTTC.

The V gene is TRBV29-1, the J gene TRBJ2-2; 7 bases match TRBD1. Trimming removed 7 bases from V and 2 bases from J; junction bases left unmatched: 10. Germline-derived CDR1 and CDR2 are SQVTM and ANQGSEA. The CDR3 has 15 amino acids. CDR3 sequence reads: CSAITGALNTGELFF. CDR3 sequence (DNA): TGCAGCGCGATTACAGGGGCCTTAAACACCGGGGAGCTGTTTTTT.

The chain couples TRBV7-3 to TRBJ2-5, with D possibly being TRBD1 or TRBD2 (9 bases each). Germline V gene sequence: CDR1 SGHTA, CDR2 FQGTGA. Deletions cut 6 bases from V and 6 bases from J, with 20 bases between. This CDR3 contains 15 residues. This CDR3 reads CASSPSGTGMKTQYF. As DNA, the CDR3 is TGTGCCAGCAGTCCTAGCGGGACAGGGATGAAGACCCAGTACTTC.

The chain is built from TRBV11-3 and TRBJ1-3; D possibly corresponds to TRBD1 (5 bases). The germline gives CDR1 SGHNT, CDR2 YENEEA. Trimming removed 3 bases at V and 15 bases at J, with 18 bases between. The CDR3 runs to 13 residues. DNA of the CDR3: TGTGCCAGCAGCTTGCAGGGAGTTCCCTTGCCATATTTT. Translating it yields CASSLQGVPLPYF.

The chain couples TRBV30 to TRBJ2-5; D is unclear. V shed 7 bases and J shed 0 bases, with 9 bases lying between them. Germline V gene data show CDR1 as GTSNPN and CDR2 as SVGIG (reference sequence). The CDR3 is made up of 12 amino acids. DNA for the CDR3: TGTGCCTTCGCCCGGGACCAAGAGACCCAGTACTTC. It encodes CAFARDQETQYF.

The chain employs TRBV9 and TRBJ2-7; 11 nucleotides agree with TRBD2. The CDR3 sequence is 15 residues long. In germline, CDR1 is SGDLS, CDR2 YYNGEE. The V segment lost 5 bases and the J segment 3 bases; nucleotides outside the gene matches: 7. CDR3 sequence reads: CASSPTGTSGYEQYF. For the CDR3, the DNA is TGTGCCAGCAGTCCCACCGGGACTAGCGGCTACGAGCAGTACTTC.

This clone occurred a few times. The chain recombines TRBV11-2 with TRBJ2-6, with D uncertain. Between the trimmed V and J ends, which lost 6 bases and 2 bases, there was a span of 5 bases. Germline assignment: CDR1 SGHAT and CDR2 FQNNGV. This CDR3 has 13 residues. The CDR3 is CASRKAGANVLTF. The CDR3 nucleotides read TGTGCCAGCAGGAAGGCTGGGGCCAACGTCCTGACTTTC.

This clone was detected only a few times. This chain joins TRBV9 and TRBJ2-1; D might be TRBD2 (6 bases). This CDR3 has 13 residues. Trimming left V 4 bases short and J 12 bases short, with 17 bases between. Germline V CDR1 and CDR2: SGDLS, YYNGEE. The CDR3 DNA follows: TGTGCCAGCAGCCCCCGAGGGAGCGGGCCGCAGTTCTTC. This translates into CASSPRGSGPQFF.

The rearrangement uses TRBV7-3 and TRBJ2-3, with D maybe TRBD2 (5 bases). Germline CDR1 is SGHTA and CDR2 is FQGTGA. Between the trimmed V and J ends, which lost 3 bases and 14 bases, there was a span of 18 bases. The CDR3 has 13 amino acids. CDR3 amino acids: CASSLREHSAWYF. The CDR3 nucleotides read TGTGCCAGCAGCTTGAGGGAGCACTCAGCATGGTATTTT.

The chain couples TRBV19 to TRBJ2-1, with 11 bases identical to TRBD2. CDR1 is LNHDA, CDR2 SQIVND, per germline (reference sequence). With 3 bases clipped from V and 0 bases from J, the junction kept 7 bases outside the gene matches. There are 18 residues in the CDR3. CDR3 loop: CASSMGASGGSSYNEQFF. CDR3 sequence (DNA): TGTGCCAGTAGTATGGGCGCTAGCGGGGGGAGCTCCTACAATGAGCAGTTCTTC.